This TCR beta chain was captured in a study of blood T cell repertoires in COVID-19. Study summary: Both acute and convalescent COVID-19 samples were obtained from the United States, Italy and Spain. Sources were T cells, B-cell-depleted T cells, or PBMCs; the material itself was cDNA or gDNA.

Source study methods: Scientists estimated how many nucleated cells there were by amplifying reference gene primers. Produced via immunoSEQ multiplex PCR; TCRdb's table is partial and in-frame only. The V and J calls and clone size come from that table; D and trimming were worked out from the DNA. The data contain 210,000 or so clones, roughly four fifths of them seen just once; the ten biggest clones take up 9.5% to 15%. Looked up from germline, CDR1 is KGHDR and CDR2 is SFDVKD. This CDR3 has 18 residues. V lost 5 bases and J 6 bases, leaving 27 bases between the germline ends. This TCR derives from a woman in her thirties or forties with acute or convalescent COVID-19. The rearrangement links TRBV24-1 to TRBJ1-2; tentative D call: TRBD1 (6 bases). What was sequenced was peripheral blood. This chain's CDR3 is CATSAPRGGEGDKDGYTF. In DNA form, the CDR3 reads TGTGCCACCAGTGCCCCTAGGGGGGGCGAGGGGGATAAGGATGGCTACACCTTC.